These T cell receptor beta chains were read from a single sample in a study of blood T cell repertoires in COVID-19. Data came from immunoSEQ multiplex PCR; TCRdb stores just in-frame clones and leaves some out. Here the sample spans more than 100,000 clones, roughly nine tenths being singletons. The source material was peripheral blood. These receptors came from an older woman with acute or convalescent COVID-19. Each CDR3 is given with its conserved first and last residue. The order of the fields is D gene, J gene, V gene, clone size, CDR3 DNA, CDR3 protein. The D gene is left open where the match is weak. Clone size is stated in some rows and not others, as once, few, many or a class when expanded.

>.|TRBJ1-6|TRBV6-5|.
TGTGCCAGCAGGCAAGGGGGGGCTAATTCACCCCTCCACTTT
CASRQGGANSPLHF
>TRBD2|TRBJ2-1|TRBV4-2|.
TGTGCCAGCAGCCAAGATACTAGCGGGAGGAACGATGAGCAGTTCTTC
CASSQDTSGRNDEQFF
>.|TRBJ1-1|TRBV27|.
TGTGCCAGCAGTTTTGAGCGTAGGAACACTGAAGCTTTCTTT
CASSFERRNTEAFF
>.|TRBJ1-2|TRBV5-4|few
TGTGCCAGCAGCTTTCGAGGGGCACAGGGTGGCTACACCTTC
CASSFRGAQGGYTF
>.|TRBJ2-5|TRBV5-1|.
TGCGCCAGCCGCGCTGATGAGACCCAGTACTTC
CASRADETQYF
>.|TRBJ2-3|TRBV5-8|.
TGTGCCAGCAGCCCACAGGGTGTTCGGGCAGATACGCAGTATTTT
CASSPQGVRADTQYF
>.|TRBJ1-4|TRBV30|.
TGTGCCTGGAGCCCGGGGGGACAAAATGAAAAACTGTTTTTT
CAWSPGGQNEKLFF
>TRBD1|TRBJ2-1|TRBV3-1/TRBV3-2|.
TGTGCCAGCAGCCACTCGCCCGGGACAGGGGGTAGTGAGCAGTTCTTC
CASSHSPGTGGSEQFF
>.|TRBJ1-1|TRBV4-1|few
TGCGCCAGCAGCCCCGGACAGTCAAACACTGAAGCTTTCTTT
CASSPGQSNTEAFF
>.|TRBJ1-1|TRBV10-3|.
TGTGCCATCAGTGAGTCGAATTCGGCCAGGGTCACTGAAGCTTTCTTT
CAISESNSARVTEAFF
>.|TRBJ1-2|TRBV5-1|.
TGCGCCAGCAGCTTGGCCGCAGGGAAGCACGGCTACACCTTC
CASSLAAGKHGYTF
>.|TRBJ2-2|TRBV7-2|.
TGTGCCAGCAGCCAGGGACAATACACCGGGGAGCTGTTTTTT
CASSQGQYTGELFF
>.|TRBJ1-1|TRBV12-3/TRBV12-4|once
TGTGCCAGCAGCCCCAGGGAGGTCACTGAAGCTTTCTTT
CASSPREVTEAFF
>TRBD1|TRBJ2-3|TRBV14|.
TGTGCCAGCAGCCAAGATCGGGGACAGGGAAGGTTTCGTGATACGCAGTATTTT
CASSQDRGQGRFRDTQYF
>TRBD2|TRBJ2-3|TRBV5-1|.
TGCGCCAGCAGCTTGGACGCGGGAGGTACCACAGATACGCAGTATTTT
CASSLDAGGTTDTQYF
>TRBD1|TRBJ1-1|TRBV6-5|.
TGTGCCAGCAGGTATACAGGGGGAGGGACTGAAGCTTTCTTT
CASRYTGGGTEAFF
>TRBD1|TRBJ1-1|TRBV6-5|.
TGTGCCGGGAACAGGGGGCCGAGGAACACTGAAGCTTTCTTT
CAGNRGPRNTEAFF
>TRBD1|TRBJ2-5|TRBV6-5|.
TGTGCCAGCAGTTACGCCACACAGGGGCAAGGGACCCAGTACTTC
CASSYATQGQGTQYF
>TRBD1|TRBJ2-1|TRBV7-9|few
TGTGCCAGCAGCAGAAATACAGGGGCCTCCTACAATGAGCAGTTCTTC
CASSRNTGASYNEQFF
>TRBD1|TRBJ1-1|TRBV9|.
TGTGCCAGCAGACCTCATGCAGGGGGCGCGGGGAACACTGAAGCTTTCTTT
CASRPHAGGAGNTEAFF
>.|TRBJ1-3|TRBV27|.
TGTGCCAGCAGTCCAGGGGAACGAAACACCATATATTTT
CASSPGERNTIYF
>TRBD2|TRBJ2-1|TRBV6-2/TRBV6-3|.
TGTGCCAGCAGTTTAGCGGCGGGAGGGCCGGTGCGGAAATACAATGAGCAGTTCTTC
CASSLAAGGPVRKYNEQFF
>.|TRBJ2-7|TRBV12-1|once
TGTGCCAGCAGCTTCCTTCGACTAGCGGGACTTAACGGGCAGTACTTC
CASSFLRLAGLNGQYF
>TRBD2|TRBJ2-1|TRBV2|.
TGTGCCAGCGGAGCGGGAGCGGGAAATGAGCAGTTCTTC
CASGAGAGNEQFF
>.|TRBJ2-1|TRBV5-4|few
TGTGCCAGCAGCCCGGCCGGGACTCCCACCAACTCTGAGCAGTTCTTC
CASSPAGTPTNSEQFF
>.|TRBJ2-2|TRBV2|.
TGTGCCAGCATGGTACAGGCCACGAACACCGGGGAGCTGTTTTTT
CASMVQATNTGELFF
>TRBD2|TRBJ2-1|TRBV24-1|.
TGTGCCACCAGTGAGGGAGCGGGAGGGCTCAATGAGCAGTTCTTC
CATSEGAGGLNEQFF
>.|TRBJ2-7|TRBV3-1/TRBV3-2|.
TGTGCCAGCAGCCTCAGGGGGAGGTCCAACGAGCAGTACTTC
CASSLRGRSNEQYF
>TRBD2|TRBJ2-7|TRBV7-6|.
TGTGCCAGCAGCAACGGGGCTAGCGGGAGCTACGAGCAGTACTTC
CASSNGASGSYEQYF
>TRBD2|TRBJ2-5|TRBV30|.
TGTGCCTGGAGTCCTAGCGGCCAAGAGACCCAGTACTTC
CAWSPSGQETQYF
>.|TRBJ2-3|TRBV27|.
TGTGCCAGCACCTCGTGGGAGTCAAACACAGATACGCAGTATTTT
CASTSWESNTDTQYF
>.|TRBJ1-5|TRBV12-3/TRBV12-4|.
TGTGCCAGCAGTTTAAGGGGCCAGCCCCAGCATTTT
CASSLRGQPQHF
>.|TRBJ2-3|TRBV27|once
TGTGCCAGCAGTCCCCTTCGCAGTGGCGGGACCGGGGCAGATACGCAGTATTTT
CASSPLRSGGTGADTQYF
>TRBD1|TRBJ1-3|TRBV11-2|.
TGTGCCAGCAGCCCGGACAGGGTACCGGGAAACACCATATATTTT
CASSPDRVPGNTIYF
>.|TRBJ2-1|TRBV7-2|.
TGTGCCAGCAGCTTTCGAGCGGAAGACTACAATGAGCAGTTCTTC
CASSFRAEDYNEQFF
>.|TRBJ1-3|TRBV7-9|.
TGTGCCAGCAGCTCCGCCGGGGGAAACACCATATATTTT
CASSSAGGNTIYF
>.|TRBJ2-1|TRBV7-2|.
TGTGCCAGCAGCTTAGGGTCGGGGGATGAGCAGTTCTTC
CASSLGSGDEQFF
>.|TRBJ1-4|TRBV6-5|.
TGTGCCAGCAGTTACTCTGGGACACCCGATGAAAAACTGTTTTTT
CASSYSGTPDEKLFF
>TRBD2|TRBJ2-1|TRBV28|.
TGTGCCAGCAGTTTTGGTGTAGCGGGGTACAATGAGCAGTTCTTC
CASSFGVAGYNEQFF
>.|TRBJ1-2|TRBV2|.
TGTGCCAGCGGGGCCAGGGAAAACTATGGCTACACCTTC
CASGARENYGYTF
>TRBD2|TRBJ2-7|TRBV15|.
TGTGCCACCAGCAGAGGCCTAGCGGGAGGCCAGCAGTACTTC
CATSRGLAGGQQYF
>.|TRBJ1-4|TRBV14|few
TGTGCCAGCAGCCAAGAAGTGGGGGCAGGGGAAAAACTGTTTTTT
CASSQEVGAGEKLFF
>.|TRBJ2-3|TRBV11-3|few
TGTGCCAGCAGGGCGGCAGATACGCAGTATTTT
CASRAADTQYF
>.|TRBJ1-1|TRBV29-1|few
TGCAGCGTTCAACTATCGGGGACTGAAGCTTTCTTT
CSVQLSGTEAFF
>.|TRBJ2-1|TRBV6-5|.
TGTGCCAGCAGGCTAGGTAGTGAGCAGTTCTTC
CASRLGSEQFF
>TRBD2|TRBJ2-5|TRBV30|.
TGTGCCTGGAGTGTGGGGAGACTAGCGGGAGTTCCCCAAGAGACCCAGTACTTC
CAWSVGRLAGVPQETQYF
>TRBD2|TRBJ2-5|TRBV7-2|.
TGTGCCAGCAGCTTAGGCGTAGCGGGAGGGCCAATCTCAGAGACCCAGTACTTC
CASSLGVAGGPISETQYF
>TRBD1|TRBJ1-5|TRBV28|.
TGTGCCAGCAGTTCCCGGACAGGGCATCAGCCCCAGCATTTT
CASSSRTGHQPQHF
>.|TRBJ1-2|TRBV19|.
TGTGCCAGTAGTCCAGATTCGAACTATGGCTACACCTTC
CASSPDSNYGYTF
>.|TRBJ1-2|TRBV28|.
TGTGCCAGCAACTCACAGGACTATGGCTACACCTTC
CASNSQDYGYTF
>.|TRBJ1-3|TRBV12-3/TRBV12-4|few
TGTGCCAGCGACTCGAGGTCTGGAAACACCATATATTTT
CASDSRSGNTIYF